This T cell receptor (beta chain) comes out of a study of CD8+ T cells in alopecia areata (dated 2018 in TCRdb). Notes on the research overall: The treated patients took part in an open-label pilot trial in which moderate-to-severe alopecia areata was treated with oral tofacitinib at 5 to 10 mg twice daily. Tofacitinib was given for 6 to 18 months, followed by 6 months of follow-up off drug to assess delayed response and recurrence. In both human patients and the C3H/HeJ mouse model, the study applied high-throughput TCRbeta sequencing to look at T cell clonal expansion in alopecia areata. On the human side, TCRbeta sequencing was run on scalp tissue and on sorted CD4+ and CD8+ peripheral blood T cells from healthy controls and from alopecia areata patients with either patchy or totalis/universalis disease. Biopsies were taken from tofacitinib-treated patients at baseline and at 4 and 24 weeks of treatment, and a later scalp biopsy was taken in several of the tofacitinib-treated patients. Clonality in the scalp was compared among normal scalp (n=4), patchy alopecia areata scalp (n=8), and alopecia totalis/universalis scalp (n=8). RNA came from the PAXgene miRNA kit for fixed scalp, the miRNeasy kit for PBMCs, and the RNeasy kit for mouse skin. TCRbeta CDR3 regions were amplified by immunoSEQ multiplex PCR with 35 Vbeta forward and 13 Jbeta reverse primers. What the research found in general, with its limitations: TCR sequences shared between patients were less clear than in mice, possibly partly because of HLA diversity in the patient population. Unlike mouse skin, which is dominated by gammadelta T cells, normal human skin has resident alphabeta T cells that are also sequenced, and this complicates analysis of the scalp TCR repertoire. Lesional scalp, especially in alopecia totalis/universalis, showed higher clonality and more expanded CD8+ clones than normal scalp, suggesting antigenic drive.

Explained via the paper, the time point label denotes: baseline before oral tofacitinib. Lesional scalp punch biopsies and peripheral blood were obtained from alopecia areata patients. PBMCs were isolated by density centrifugation and stained for CD3, CD4 and CD8, and CD4+ and CD8+ T cells were sorted on a FACSAria. In the germline V gene, CDR1 corresponds to SGHRS and CDR2 to YFSETQ. CDR3 length: 13 amino acids, cysteine to phenylalanine. The retained sequence is limited to the CDR3, 39 bases, with the frame set at the first base. Deletion took 0 bases off V and 7 bases off J, with a span of 8 bases between the germline ends. As for this clone: Its antigen has not been determined. No much larger clonotype is one base removed from it; base qualities were not supplied.

Library creation used the immunoSEQ multiplex PCR assay. To provide template for TCR sequencing, every sample had RNA extracted and reverse transcribed into cDNA. SuperScript III was used to make first-strand cDNA, primed with a 2:1 mix of oligo-dT and random hexamers. Amplification bias was assessed with a synthetic immune receptor repertoire, and residual bias was removed computationally. In the original analysis: Raw reads were preprocessed for error removal, and CDR3 was defined according to IMGT conventions as running from the conserved cysteine to phenylalanine. Clonality was computed as 1 minus the Shannon entropy, with the entropy normalized by log2 of the number of productive unique TCRs. CD4 or CD8 identity of scalp clones was inferred by cross-referencing scalp TCRbeta sequences with sorted blood CD4 and CD8 repertoires. TCRdb took over this immuneACCESS table, retaining in-frame rearrangements with V and J assigned. Such tables are incomplete; in checked studies, under half of the missing clones stem from an unresolved V gene, and the remainder is unexplained. V, J and clone size derive from that table, while D and trimming were established from the DNA sequence. For this sample the table gives around 200,000 clones, of which roughly 60% were detected only once. In total, the top ten clones hold about 1.5% of the sample.

The chain is made from TRBV5-1 and TRBJ2-1; the D gene is perhaps TRBD2, from 5 matching bases. The sequence came from a human donor with alopecia areata. The sample consisted of CD4+ T cells sorted from blood, taken at week 0. CDR3 loop: CASSLGTPNEQFF. The DNA sequence follows: TGCGCCAGCAGCTTGGGGACTCCGAATGAGCAGTTCTTC. Here the CDR3 is joined to the reference TRBV5-1 and TRBJ2-1 genes, and the full variable domain is: KAGVTQTPRYLIKTRGQQVTLSCSPISGHRSVSWYQQTPGQGLQFLFEYFSETQRNKGNFPGRFSGRQFSNSRSEMNVSTLELGDSALYLCASSLGTPNEQFFGPGTRLTVL.